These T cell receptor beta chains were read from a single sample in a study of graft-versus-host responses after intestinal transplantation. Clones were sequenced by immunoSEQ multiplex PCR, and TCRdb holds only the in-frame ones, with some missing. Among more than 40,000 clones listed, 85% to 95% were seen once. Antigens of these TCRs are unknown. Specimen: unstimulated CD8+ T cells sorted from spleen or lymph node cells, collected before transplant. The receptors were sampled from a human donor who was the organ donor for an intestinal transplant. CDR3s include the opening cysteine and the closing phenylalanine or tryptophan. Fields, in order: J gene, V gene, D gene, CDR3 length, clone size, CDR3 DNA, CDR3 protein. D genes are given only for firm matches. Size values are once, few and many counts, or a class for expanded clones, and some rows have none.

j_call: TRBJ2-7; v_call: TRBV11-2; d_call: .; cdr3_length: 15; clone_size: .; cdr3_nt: TGTGCCAGCAGCTTAGCGGCTGGACAGAGCTACGAGCAGTACTTC; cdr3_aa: CASSLAAGQSYEQYF
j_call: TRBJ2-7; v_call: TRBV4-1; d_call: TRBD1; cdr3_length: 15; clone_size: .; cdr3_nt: TGCGCCAGCAGCCAAGAAGGACAGGCCTCCTACGAGCAGTACTTC; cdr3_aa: CASSQEGQASYEQYF
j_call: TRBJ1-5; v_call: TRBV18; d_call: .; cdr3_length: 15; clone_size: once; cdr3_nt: TGTGCCAGCTCACCCGCGGCCGGGCATGGACAGCCCCAGCATTTT; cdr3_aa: CASSPAAGHGQPQHF
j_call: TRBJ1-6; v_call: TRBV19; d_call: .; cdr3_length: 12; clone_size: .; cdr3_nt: TGTGCGACGGGCCCTTATAATTCACCCCTCCACTTT; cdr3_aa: CATGPYNSPLHF
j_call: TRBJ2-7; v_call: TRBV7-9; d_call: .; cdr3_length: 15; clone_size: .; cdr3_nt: TGTGCCAGCAGCCCGCCAGGGGATGCCACCTACGAGCAGTACTTC; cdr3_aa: CASSPPGDATYEQYF
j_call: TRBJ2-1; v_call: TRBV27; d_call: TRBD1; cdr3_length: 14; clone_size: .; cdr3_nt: TGTGCCAGCAGTCCCGGGACAGGCCCCAATGAGCAGTTCTTC; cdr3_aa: CASSPGTGPNEQFF
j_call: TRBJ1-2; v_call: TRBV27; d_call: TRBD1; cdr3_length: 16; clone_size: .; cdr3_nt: TGTGCCAGCAGTTTATTAGGGACAGGGGGCGCGGATGGCTACACCTTC; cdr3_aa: CASSLLGTGGADGYTF
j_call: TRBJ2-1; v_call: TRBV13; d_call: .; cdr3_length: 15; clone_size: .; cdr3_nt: TGTGCCAGCAGCTCGAGTAGCTACTCCTACAATGAGCAGTTCTTC; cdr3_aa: CASSSSSYSYNEQFF
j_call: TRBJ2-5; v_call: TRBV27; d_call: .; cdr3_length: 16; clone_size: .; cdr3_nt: TGTGCCAGCAGTTTATCGACCTGGGGTGGGCAAGAGACCCAGTACTTC; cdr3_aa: CASSLSTWGGQETQYF
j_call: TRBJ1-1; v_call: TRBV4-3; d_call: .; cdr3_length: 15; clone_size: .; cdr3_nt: TGCGCCAGCAGCCAAGATCGGGTCGGAGACACTGAAGCTTTCTTT; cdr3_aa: CASSQDRVGDTEAFF
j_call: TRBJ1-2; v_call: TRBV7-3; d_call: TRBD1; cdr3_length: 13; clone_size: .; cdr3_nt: TGTGCCAGCAGCCTCACAGGGGTAGATGGCTACACCTTC; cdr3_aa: CASSLTGVDGYTF
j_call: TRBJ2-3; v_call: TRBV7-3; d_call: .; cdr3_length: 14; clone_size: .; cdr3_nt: TGTGCCAGCAGCTTTACGGGCAGCACAGATACGCAGTATTTT; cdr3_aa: CASSFTGSTDTQYF
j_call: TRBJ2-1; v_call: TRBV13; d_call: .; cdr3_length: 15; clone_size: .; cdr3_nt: TGTGCCAGCGGACGTTATGGCGGGATGGACAATGAGCAGTTCTTC; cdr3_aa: CASGRYGGMDNEQFF
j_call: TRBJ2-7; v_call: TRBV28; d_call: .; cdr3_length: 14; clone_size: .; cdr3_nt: TGTGCCAGCGTTCCGGGTCCCCGCTCCTACGAGCAGTACTTC; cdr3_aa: CASVPGPRSYEQYF
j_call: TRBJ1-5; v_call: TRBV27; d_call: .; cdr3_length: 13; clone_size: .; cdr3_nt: TGTGCCAGCGGGGGTTTTAGCAATCAGCCCCAGCATTTT; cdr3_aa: CASGGFSNQPQHF
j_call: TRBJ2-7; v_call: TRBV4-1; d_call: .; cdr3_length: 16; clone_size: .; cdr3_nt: TGCGCCAGCAGCCAAGATTTCGGGATTTCTGGCTACGAGCAGTACTTC; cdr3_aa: CASSQDFGISGYEQYF
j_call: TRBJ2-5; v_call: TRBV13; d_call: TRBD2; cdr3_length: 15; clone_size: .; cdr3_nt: TGTGCCAGCAGCTTGGGCGGGGGGGCCTGGGAGACCCAGTACTTC; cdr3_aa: CASSLGGGAWETQYF
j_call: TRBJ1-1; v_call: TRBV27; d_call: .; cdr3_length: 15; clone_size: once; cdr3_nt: TGTGCCAGCAGTTTAGAAACCGGGCTGAACACTGAAGCTTTCTTT; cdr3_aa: CASSLETGLNTEAFF
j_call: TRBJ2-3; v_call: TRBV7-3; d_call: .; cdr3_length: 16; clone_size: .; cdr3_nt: TGTGCCAGCAGCCCCTCATTCTCCCCTGAGGCAGATACGCAGTATTTT; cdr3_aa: CASSPSFSPEADTQYF
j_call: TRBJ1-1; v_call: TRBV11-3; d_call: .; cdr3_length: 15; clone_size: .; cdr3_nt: TGTGCCAGCAGCTCACCCCGCGACTCTAACACTGAAGCTTTCTTT; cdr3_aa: CASSSPRDSNTEAFF
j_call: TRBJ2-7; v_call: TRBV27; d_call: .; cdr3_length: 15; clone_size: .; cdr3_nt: TGTGCCAGCAGTTTTTTTCCCCAGGCGGCCGACGAGCAGTACTTC; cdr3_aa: CASSFFPQAADEQYF
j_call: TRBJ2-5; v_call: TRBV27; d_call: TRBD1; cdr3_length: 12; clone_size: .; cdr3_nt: TGTGCCAGCAGTATGACAGGGGAAGAGCAGTACTTC; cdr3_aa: CASSMTGEEQYF
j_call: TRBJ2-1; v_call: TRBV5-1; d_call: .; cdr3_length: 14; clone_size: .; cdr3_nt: TGCGCCAGCAGCTTGGAACAGATCTACAATGAGCAGTTCTTC; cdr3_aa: CASSLEQIYNEQFF
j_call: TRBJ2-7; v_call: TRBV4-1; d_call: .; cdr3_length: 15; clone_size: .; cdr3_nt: TGCGCCAGCAGCCAAGATGAGGCCACCCTGGACGAGCAGTACTTC; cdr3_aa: CASSQDEATLDEQYF
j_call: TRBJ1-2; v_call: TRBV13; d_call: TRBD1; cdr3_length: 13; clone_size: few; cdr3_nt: TGTGCCAGCAGCCCAGGGGGCTTCTATGGCTACACCTTC; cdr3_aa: CASSPGGFYGYTF
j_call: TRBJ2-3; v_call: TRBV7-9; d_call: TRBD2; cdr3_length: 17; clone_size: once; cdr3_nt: TGTGCCAGCAGCCCGCAACTAGCGGGGGGGCCGGAGGATACGCAGTATTTT; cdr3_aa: CASSPQLAGGPEDTQYF
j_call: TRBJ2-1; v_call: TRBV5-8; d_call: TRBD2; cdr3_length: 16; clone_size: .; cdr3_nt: TGTGCCAGCAGTCAACTGGGCGGGGGGGCCGTCAATGAGCAGTTCTTC; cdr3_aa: CASSQLGGGAVNEQFF
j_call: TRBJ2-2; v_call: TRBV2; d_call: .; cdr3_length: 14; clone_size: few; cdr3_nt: TGTGCCAAGGAAGGACAGTTGAACACCGGGGAGCTGTTTTTT; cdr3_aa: CAKEGQLNTGELFF
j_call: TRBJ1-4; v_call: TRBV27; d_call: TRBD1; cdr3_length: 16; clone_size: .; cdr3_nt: TGTGCCAGCAGTCGAGACTTGACAGGGTTTGGTGAAAAACTGTTTTTT; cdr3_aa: CASSRDLTGFGEKLFF
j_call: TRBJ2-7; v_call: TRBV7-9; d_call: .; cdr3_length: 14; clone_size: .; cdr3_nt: TGTGCCAGCAGCTTAGGACAGCATATAGACGAGCAGTACTTC; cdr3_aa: CASSLGQHIDEQYF
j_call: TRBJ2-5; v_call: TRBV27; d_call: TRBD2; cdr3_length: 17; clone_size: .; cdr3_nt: TGTGCCAGCAGTTCCGTCTCGACTAGCGGGGGGCAAGAGACCCAGTACTTC; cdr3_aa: CASSSVSTSGGQETQYF
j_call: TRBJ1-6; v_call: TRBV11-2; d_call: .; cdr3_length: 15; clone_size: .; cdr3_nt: TGTGCCAGCAGCTTAGAATCCTCGTTCGGTCAAACCCTCCACTTT; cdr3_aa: CASSLESSFGQTLHF